These T cell receptor beta chains were read from a single sample in a study of cytomegalovirus exposure and HLA in healthy donors. Clones were read by immunoSEQ multiplex PCR, and TCRdb kept only the in-frame ones, dropping some. There are roughly 170,000 clones in the sample; roughly 80% occur only once, and under 1.1% lies in the top ten. The specimen sequenced was PBMCs. These receptors were collected from a man in his thirties or forties in good health and CMV-seronegative. CDR3s include the opening cysteine and the closing phenylalanine or tryptophan. D genes are given only for firm matches. Clone size is shown for a subset of rows, as once, few, many or a class of expanded clone.

j_call,clone_size,d_call,v_call,cdr3_nt,cdr3_aa
TRBJ2-1,.,TRBD2,TRBV18,TGTGCCAGCTCCCAGGCGACTAGCGGGAGCCCCCTGGGTGAGCAGTTCTTC,CASSQATSGSPLGEQFF
TRBJ2-7,.,.,TRBV13,TGTGCCAGCAGCCCAGGTATTCGACGGGAGAACTCCTACGAGCAGTACTTC,CASSPGIRRENSYEQYF
TRBJ2-1,.,TRBD2,TRBV18,TGTGCCAGCTCACCATCCCTAGCGGGAGGGCGGGGTGAGCAGTTCTTC,CASSPSLAGGRGEQFF
TRBJ1-4,.,.,TRBV5-1,TGTGCCAGCAGCGAGGGATGGACTAATGAAAAACTGTTTTTT,CASSEGWTNEKLFF
TRBJ2-5,.,TRBD1,TRBV6-5,TGTGCCAGCAGTTTCGCCGGGACAGGCGGGGAGACCCAGTACTTC,CASSFAGTGGETQYF
TRBJ2-7,.,TRBD1,TRBV5-1,TGCGCCAGCAGCTTGGCCGGGACAGGGAGGAGCGAGCAGTACTTC,CASSLAGTGRSEQYF
TRBJ2-7,.,.,TRBV11-3,TGTGCCAGCAGCTTTGGTAGAAACCCGACCTACGAGCAGTACTTC,CASSFGRNPTYEQYF
TRBJ1-4,.,.,TRBV6-5,TGTGCCAGCGCGACAGCCCATAATGAAAAACTGTTTTTT,CASATAHNEKLFF
TRBJ2-1,.,TRBD2,TRBV7-9,TGTTCCAGCAGCTTATGGGAAGCGGGAGGACCCACGAATGAGCAGTTCTTC,CSSSLWEAGGPTNEQFF
TRBJ2-3,.,TRBD1,TRBV19,TGTGCCAGTAGTATAGGGACGGGACAGGGGGCTGATACGCAGTATTTT,CASSIGTGQGADTQYF
TRBJ2-7,.,TRBD2,TRBV9,TGTGCCAGCAGCGTAGTAGCGGGTAATGGCTACGAGCAGTACTTC,CASSVVAGNGYEQYF
TRBJ1-2,few,.,TRBV2,TGTGCCAGCAGTGTCAGGGGTAAAGATGGCTACACCTTC,CASSVRGKDGYTF
TRBJ2-5,.,TRBD2,TRBV5-4,TGTGCCAGCAGCTTGGCTAGCGGTAATCAAGAGACCCAGTACTTC,CASSLASGNQETQYF
TRBJ2-1,.,TRBD1,TRBV2,TGTGCCAGCAGTTGGACAGGGCAAAATGCGCGGGTGGAGTTCTTC,CASSWTGQNARVEFF
TRBJ2-3,.,.,TRBV5-1,TGCGCCAGCAGCCAACAGGGCCGGTTGGCCCCCGATACGCAGTATTTT,CASSQQGRLAPDTQYF
TRBJ2-3,few,TRBD2,TRBV9,TGTGCCAGCAGCGGTCTACTAGCGGGGGCAGATACGCAGTATTTT,CASSGLLAGADTQYF
TRBJ2-5,.,TRBD2,TRBV19,TGTGCCAGTAGTTACACCGGGACTAGCCAAGAGACCCAGTACTTC,CASSYTGTSQETQYF
TRBJ1-2,few,TRBD1,TRBV7-8,TGTGCCAGCAGCTTAGTGGTTCTTCCGGGACAGCTAAAAAGCTATGGCTACACCTTC,CASSLVVLPGQLKSYGYTF
TRBJ2-5,once,.,TRBV4-2,TGTGCCAGCAGCCAAGGGCAGAAAGAGACCCAGTACTTC,CASSQGQKETQYF
TRBJ2-7,.,.,TRBV15,TGTGCCACCAGCTCCCGGGGGTTCGAGCAGTACTTC,CATSSRGFEQYF
TRBJ2-7,.,TRBD1,TRBV5-1,TGCGCCAGCAGCGCCCGCCAGGGGGCCCTTTACGAGCAGTACTTC,CASSARQGALYEQYF
TRBJ2-1,.,TRBD2,TRBV2,TGTGCCAGCAGTGCTACCCTAGCGGGAGAGGAGGTCAATGAGCAGTTCTTC,CASSATLAGEEVNEQFF
TRBJ2-3,.,TRBD1,TRBV5-1,TGCGCCAGCAGCTTACTTATTGGACAGGGTCGGACAGATACGCAGTATTTT,CASSLLIGQGRTDTQYF
TRBJ2-5,.,TRBD1,TRBV2,TGTGCCAGCGACAGACAGGGGGAGCAAGAGACCCAGTACTTC,CASDRQGEQETQYF
TRBJ1-5,.,.,TRBV6-5,TGTGCCAGCAGTTACTCTTGGCAGGGGAATCAGCCCCAGCATTTT,CASSYSWQGNQPQHF
TRBJ2-7,.,.,TRBV2,TGTGCCAGCAGTGAAGCTGGAGGGCAGTACTTC,CASSEAGGQYF
TRBJ2-2,.,TRBD2,TRBV7-8,TGTGCCAGCAGCCCGGGACTAGCGGGGAACACCGGGGAGCTGTTTTTT,CASSPGLAGNTGELFF
TRBJ2-1,few,.,TRBV11-2,TGTGCCAGCAGCTTAGTAGCGGAACTCAATGAGCAGTTCTTC,CASSLVAELNEQFF
TRBJ2-1,.,.,TRBV5-1,TGCGCCAGCAGCTTGGTTGGCACGGGCTCCTACAATGAGCAGTTCTTC,CASSLVGTGSYNEQFF
TRBJ2-3,.,.,TRBV7-9,TGTGCCAGCAGCTTAGCGCCACTTTCAGATACGCAGTATTTT,CASSLAPLSDTQYF
TRBJ2-5,.,TRBD1,TRBV14,TGTGCCAGCAGCCCTTGGACAGGGGAGAGCCAAGAGACCCAGTACTTC,CASSPWTGESQETQYF
TRBJ2-7,.,.,TRBV5-1,TGCGCCAGGTCTTTGGACAGCCCCTACGAGCAGTACTTC,CARSLDSPYEQYF
TRBJ2-1,.,TRBD1,TRBV10-3,TGTGCCACCTACCGGGACAGATCAATCGATGAGCAGTTCTTC,CATYRDRSIDEQFF
TRBJ1-2,once,TRBD1,TRBV7-9,TGTGCCAGCAGCCCGGGGACAGGGACCTATGGCTACACCTTC,CASSPGTGTYGYTF
TRBJ2-1,.,.,TRBV4-2,TGTGCCAGCAGCCCAAGTCTACAGGATGAGCAGTTCTTC,CASSPSLQDEQFF
TRBJ1-2,.,TRBD1,TRBV6-1,TGTGCCAGCATCCTCGGGACAGGGGGCGCGAGTGGCTACACCTTC,CASILGTGGASGYTF
TRBJ1-2,once,TRBD1,TRBV27,TGTGCCAGCAGTTTCGGACAGGGTGATGGCTACACCTTC,CASSFGQGDGYTF
TRBJ2-1,.,TRBD2,TRBV30,TGTGCCTGGAGTAACGGCGGGGGGGCGAGCAATGAGCAGTTCTTC,CAWSNGGGASNEQFF
TRBJ2-7,.,TRBD1,TRBV13,TGTGCCAGCAGCTCCCCCGGGACAGAACTGTACGAGCAGTACTTC,CASSSPGTELYEQYF
TRBJ2-1,.,TRBD2,TRBV5-1,TGCGCCAGCAGCTCCGGGACTAGCGGGAGCCCATTGATCAGTGAGCAGTTCTTC,CASSSGTSGSPLISEQFF
TRBJ1-6,.,TRBD1,TRBV5-1,TGCGCCAGCAGCTCCGGAGACAGGGAGGTTTCGCCCCTCCACTTT,CASSSGDREVSPLHF
TRBJ2-5,once,TRBD1,TRBV27,TGTGCCAGCAGCGTAGGGGGACAGCAGTACTTC,CASSVGGQQYF
TRBJ2-7,.,.,TRBV6-5,TGTGCCAGCAGTCCGACCGGGTCGGCCTACGAGCAGTACTTC,CASSPTGSAYEQYF
TRBJ2-1,.,.,TRBV27,TGTGCCAGCAGTTTATCGGCCAGGAATGAGCAGTTCTTC,CASSLSARNEQFF